A single sample is the source of the 18 T cell receptor beta chains below, sequenced in a study of blood T cell repertoires in COVID-19. TCRdb's table, derived via immunoSEQ multiplex PCR, lists solely in-frame clones and lacks some. This table has 180,000 or so clones, 86% appearing once. The sequencing input was peripheral blood. Every receptor here comes from a woman aged 80 or older in a cohort sampled during active or convalescent COVID-19.

The rearrangement links TRBV27 to TRBJ2-7; the match to TRBD2 covers 13 bases. Per the germline V gene, CDR1 is MNHEY and CDR2 is SMNVEV (reference sequence). The J segment lost 6 bases and the V segment lost 2 bases, leaving 19 bases of the junction unmatched. This CDR3 region has 20 residues. CDR3 sequence: CASSLPDRDPTSGGAGEQYF. The CDR3 DNA is TGTGCCAGCAGTTTACCCGACAGGGACCCCACTAGCGGGGGGGCCGGCGAGCAGTACTTC.

V is TRBV10-2 and J is TRBJ2-5; the match to TRBD2 covers 13 bases. Germline CDR1 reads WSHSY; CDR2 reads SAAADI. The CDR3 runs to 17 residues. V lost 3 bases and J lost 4; bases outside the gene matches: 8. The CDR3 is CASSELAGGPTAETQYF. The CDR3 nucleotides read TGCGCCAGCAGTGAACTAGCGGGGGGGCCTACGGCAGAGACCCAGTACTTC.

This sequence joins TRBV27 and TRBJ2-7; 8 nucleotides line up with TRBD1. V lost 5 bases, J lost 6 bases, and 6 bases stayed unmatched. The CDR3 covers 13 residues. The germline CDR1 and CDR2 sequences are MNHEY and SMNVEV (reference sequence). CDR3 in DNA: TGTGCCAGCAGTACCCCGGACAGGGCCGAGCAGTACTTC. This translates into CASSTPDRAEQYF.

The table lists this clone with a count of one. This rearrangement joins TRBV4-1 to TRBJ1-2, with D maybe TRBD1 (5 bases). Germline V gives CDR1 MGHRA, CDR2 YSYEKL. The CDR3 spans 16 residues. V lost 1 base, J lost 4 bases, and 16 bases lay in between. CDR3 sequence (DNA): TGCGCCAGCAGCCAAGGGATCAGGGAAGATTTCTATGGCTACACCTTC. It encodes CASSQGIREDFYGYTF.

Only a few counts were recorded for this clone. The V call is TRBV7-9, the J call TRBJ1-2, with TRBD1 matching over 9 bases. The germline gives CDR1 SEHNR, CDR2 FQNEAQ (reference sequence). CDR3 length equals 14 residues. With V trimmed by 5 bases and J by 3 bases, 4 bases remained unmatched. For the CDR3, the DNA is TGTGCCAGCAGCGACCGGGACAGGGACTATGGCTACACCTTC. It encodes CASSDRDRDYGYTF.

V usage is TRBV5-1 and J usage is TRBJ2-1, with 9 bases aligning to TRBD1. The CDR3 runs to 14 residues. Per germline, CDR1 SGHRS and CDR2 YFSETQ. V dropped 5 bases and J dropped 2; count of bases not matched to a gene: 2. The DNA for the CDR3 is TGCGCCAGCAGTTGGGACAGGGCCTACAATGAGCAGTTCTTC. Residues: CASSWDRAYNEQFF.

This clone has just one count. The CDR3 loop reads CASSPSENYGYTF. The CDR3, as DNA: TGCGCCAGCAGCCCATCTGAGAACTATGGCTACACCTTC. The chain carries TRBV5-1 and TRBJ1-2; D unresolved. The CDR3 consists of 13 residues. V lost 4 bases and J 2 bases, leaving 9 bases between the germline ends. The germline CDR1 and CDR2 sequences are SGHRS and YFSETQ.

The chain recombines TRBV5-4 with TRBJ2-7; the D gene is possibly TRBD2 (7 bases). Per the germline V gene, CDR1 is SGHNT and CDR2 is YYREEE (reference sequence). V lost 4 bases and J 3 bases, leaving 11 bases between the germline ends. The length of the CDR3 is 13 residues. The CDR3, as DNA: TGTGCCAGCAGCCGGGGGGCGGACTACGAGCAGTACGTC. It specifies CASSRGADYEQYV.

This clone turned up a few times. The chain combines TRBV6-5 with TRBJ1-3; D not certain. The CDR3 runs 14 residues. From germline, CDR1 is MNHEY and CDR2 SVGAGI. The V end was cut by 6 bases, the J end by 4 bases, with 13 bases between. The CDR3 loop is CASRRTVEGNTIYF. The CDR3 bases are TGTGCCAGCAGGCGGACTGTAGAGGGAAACACCATATATTTT.

The genes are TRBV4-1 and TRBJ1-1; no reliable D call. Germline V gene sequence: CDR1 MGHRA, CDR2 YSYEKL. The V end lost 3 bases, the J end lost 5 bases, and 19 bases lay between the germline ends. The CDR3 consists of 16 residues. DNA of the CDR3: TGCGCCAGCAGCCACGGTCTACGGGGAAAAGGGACTGAAGCTTTCTTT. It translates to CASSHGLRGKGTEAFF.

The rearrangement uses TRBV11-2 and TRBJ1-6, with D perhaps TRBD1 (6 bases). Germline values: CDR1 SGHAT, CDR2 FQNNGV. The CDR3 totals 14 residues. The germline V and J ends were trimmed by 6 bases and 7 bases, with 13 bases remaining between them. The CDR3 spells CASREQGLNSPLHF. As DNA, the CDR3 is TGTGCCAGCAGGGAGCAGGGGTTAAATTCACCCCTCCACTTT. The variable domain in full, with the rest retrieved from reference TRBV11-2 and TRBJ1-6, is EAGVAQSPRYKIIEKRQSVAFWCNPISGHATLYWYQQILGQGPKLLIQFQNNGVVDDSQLPKDRFSAERLKGVDSTLKIQPAKLEDSAVYLCASREQGLNSPLHFGNGTRLTVT.

This sequence joins TRBV9 and TRBJ1-1; possibly TRBD1 for D (5 bases). The CDR3 has 15 amino acids. The V gene's germline CDR1 is SGDLS and CDR2 YYNGEE. V lost 3 bases to trimming and J lost 5 bases, with 17 bases between them. The chain's CDR3 is CASSDAPLGGTEAFF. The DNA for the CDR3 is TGTGCCAGCAGCGACGCCCCCCTGGGGGGAACTGAAGCTTTCTTT.

The chain recombines TRBV19 with TRBJ2-3; no clear D gene. The CDR3 runs 14 residues. The V and J ends lost 0 bases and 0 bases respectively, with 4 bases between them. Germline CDR1 reads LNHDA; CDR2 reads SQIVND (reference sequence). The CDR3 bases are TGTGCCAGTAGTATAGACAGGAGCACAGATACGCAGTATTTT. The encoded protein is CASSIDRSTDTQYF.

This chain uses TRBV10-2 with TRBJ2-4; 11 positions agree with TRBD1. The CDR3 has 15 residues. Trimming took 8 bases from V and 0 from J; bases not matched to a gene: 3. CDR1 is WSHSY, CDR2 SAAADI, per germline. The CDR3 loop reads CASAGTGGAKNIQYF. The CDR3 bases are TGCGCCAGCGCCGGGACAGGGGGAGCCAAAAACATTCAGTACTTC.

V gene TRBV27 combines with J gene TRBJ1-1; 10 nucleotides match TRBD1. The CDR3 is made up of 12 amino acids. Trimming took 3 bases from V and 10 from J; bases not matched to a gene: 2. CDR1 is MNHEY, CDR2 SMNVEV, per germline (reference sequence). The CDR3 DNA is TGTGCCAGCAGTTTGACAGGGGGCTTAGCTTTCTTT. This sequence encodes CASSLTGGLAFF.

The genes are TRBV5-4 and TRBJ1-1; no clear D gene. V was pared by 1 base and J by 5 bases, with 12 bases between. Germline V gives CDR1 SGHNT, CDR2 YYREEE (reference sequence). The CDR3 length is 14 residues. CDR3 amino acids: CASSLLSLVTEAFF. In nucleotides, the CDR3 is TGTGCCAGCAGCTTGTTATCCCTAGTTACTGAAGCTTTCTTT.

This clone was picked up a small number of times. This CDR3 reads CSVEVGGGHYGYTF. For the CDR3, the DNA is TGCAGCGTTGAGGTTGGCGGAGGACACTATGGCTACACCTTC. The chain carries TRBV29-1 and TRBJ1-2; D gene ambiguous. Germline V gene sequence: CDR1 SQVTM, CDR2 ANQGSEA. Deletions cut 3 bases from V and 3 bases from J, with 14 bases between. The length of the CDR3 is 14 residues.

This chain links TRBV5-1 with TRBJ1-3, with a possible D match to TRBD1 (5 bases). The V end was cut by 2 bases, the J end by 0 bases, with 12 bases between. CDR3 size: 16 residues. CDR1 and CDR2 from the germline V gene are SGHRS and YFSETQ. The CDR3: CASSLGTHSSGNTIYF. The CDR3 DNA reads TGCGCCAGCAGCTTAGGGACTCATAGCTCTGGAAACACCATATATTTT. The full variable domain, with the rest looked up from reference TRBV5-1 and TRBJ1-3, is KAGVTQTPRYLIKTRGQQVTLSCSPISGHRSVSWYQQTPGQGLQFLFEYFSETQRNKGNFPGRFSGRQFSNSRSEMNVSTLELGDSALYLCASSLGTHSSGNTIYFGEGSWLTVV.